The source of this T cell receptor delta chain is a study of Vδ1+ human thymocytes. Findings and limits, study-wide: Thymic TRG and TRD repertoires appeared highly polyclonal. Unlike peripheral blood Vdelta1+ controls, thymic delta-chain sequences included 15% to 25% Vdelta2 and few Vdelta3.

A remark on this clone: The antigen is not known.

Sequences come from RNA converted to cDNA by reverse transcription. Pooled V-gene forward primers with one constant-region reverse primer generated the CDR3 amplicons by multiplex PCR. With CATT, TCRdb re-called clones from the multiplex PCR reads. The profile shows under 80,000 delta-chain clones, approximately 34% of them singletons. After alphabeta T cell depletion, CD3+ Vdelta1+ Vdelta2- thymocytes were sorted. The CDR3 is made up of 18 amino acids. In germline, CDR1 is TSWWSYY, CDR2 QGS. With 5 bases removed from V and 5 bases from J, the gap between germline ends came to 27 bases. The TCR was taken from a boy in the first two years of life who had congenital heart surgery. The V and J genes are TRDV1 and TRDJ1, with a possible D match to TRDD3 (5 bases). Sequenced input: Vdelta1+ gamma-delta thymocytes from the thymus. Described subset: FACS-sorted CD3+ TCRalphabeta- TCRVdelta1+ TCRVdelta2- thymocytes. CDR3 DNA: TGTGCTCTTGGGAACCCTCCCGGCCCCCGGGGACTCAGTGATAAACTCATCTTT. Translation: CALGNPPGPRGLSDKLIF.